The clone carrying this T cell receptor beta chain has a single count. The sample comes from a study of control samples from healthy donors and cancer patients. Repertoires were generated with immunoSEQ multiplex PCR, while TCRdb's copy carries only in-frame clones and drops some. The sample shows about 77,000 clones, roughly 92% of them seen only once. V lost 3 bases, J lost 5 bases, and 5 bases lay in between. The V gene's germline CDR1 is MDHEN and CDR2 SYDVKM. This CDR3 has 12 amino acids. The source of this sequence is a woman in her fifties or sixties in good health. The rearrangement links TRBV28 to TRBJ2-1; D is ambiguous. Sequenced sample: blood. The CDR3 reads CASSLLNNEQFF. The CDR3 bases are TGTGCCAGCAGTTTGCTTAACAATGAGCAGTTCTTC. The variable domain in full, completed from reference TRBV28 and TRBJ2-1, reads DVKVTQSSRYLVKRTGEKVFLECVQDMDHENMFWYRQDPGLGLRLIYFSYDVKMKEKGDIPEGYSVSREKKERFSLILESASTNQTSMYLCASSLLNNEQFFGPGTRLTVL.